This entry describes one T cell receptor beta chain. The data were obtained in a study of blood T cell repertoires in COVID-19. Individuals aged about 18 to 90 years were recruited from roughly 23 US areas. Assay: immunoSEQ multiplex PCR; the TCRdb copy retains only in-frame clones and omits some. The sample yields 200,000 to 250,000 clones, approximately 84% seen once. The clonotype was recovered from a man in his sixties who had recovered from COVID-19. What was sequenced was PBMCs or T cells enriched from blood (not recorded which).

CDR3 loop: CASSHRTGEETQYF. The CDR3, as DNA: TGTGCCAGCAGTCACCGGACAGGGGAAGAGACCCAGTACTTC. V gene TRBV6-5 combines with J gene TRBJ2-5, with 9 bases fitting TRBD1. Germline V gene lookup returns CDR1 MNHEY and CDR2 SVGAGI. J was trimmed by 3 bases and V by 5 bases; bases with no gene match: 4. This CDR3 contains 14 residues.